This TCR beta chain is from a study of T cell responses to AZD1222 COVID-19 vaccine. Study outcomes and limitations: Nearly half of unique spike-specific TCRs reportedly avoided B.1.351 and B.1.1.7 mutated regions.

Comments on this clone: As yet, its antigen is unknown.

CDR1 SGHTA and CDR2 FQGNSA come from the germline V gene. This CDR3 has 15 residues. The trim removed 6 bases at V and 3 bases at J, leaving 6 bases unmatched. Sequencing used immunoSEQ multiplex PCR; TCRdb keeps in-frame clones, though not all of them. Altogether fewer than 200,000 clones are present, around 90% being singletons, with the ten largest covering around a tenth. The chain recombines TRBV7-2 with TRBJ2-3, with 10 bases identical to TRBD2. The source is an adult who received the AZD1222 COVID-19 vaccine. The material sequenced was peripheral blood, taken 28 days after the second AZD1222 dose. CDR3: CASSPPGLATDTQYF. For the CDR3, the DNA is TGTGCCAGCAGTCCTCCGGGACTAGCGACAGATACGCAGTATTTT.